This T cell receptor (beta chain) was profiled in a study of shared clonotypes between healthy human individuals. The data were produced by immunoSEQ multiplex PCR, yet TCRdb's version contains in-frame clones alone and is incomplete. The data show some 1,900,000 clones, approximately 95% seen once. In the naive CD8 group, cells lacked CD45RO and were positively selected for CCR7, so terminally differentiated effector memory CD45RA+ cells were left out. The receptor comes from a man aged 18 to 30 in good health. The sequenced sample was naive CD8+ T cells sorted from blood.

The CDR3 here is CASSNRDGSSYEQYF. CDR3 nucleotides: TGTGCCAGCAGCAACCGGGACGGTAGCTCCTACGAGCAGTACTTC. V is TRBV9 and J is TRBJ2-7; either TRBD1 or TRBD2 may supply D (5 bases each). CDR3 length: 15 amino acids. CDR1 and CDR2 (germline): SGDLS, YYNGEE. With 4 bases removed from V and 0 bases from J, the gap between germline ends came to 14 bases.